Below are 28 T cell receptor beta chains sequenced from a single sample in a study of CD8 T cells in ankylosing spondylitis. Study-wide findings and caveats: A TCR beta motif of about eight highly homologous variants appeared characteristic of ankylosing spondylitis blood.

Each CDR3 protein is one row after TCRdb ran MiXCR on the 5' RACE reads. This table has around 390,000 distinct CDR3 sequences, around 24% appearing once. Their antigens are not known. Sequenced: blood, either unsorted or a sorted T cell fraction (not recorded which). Receptor source: a male donor with ankylosing spondylitis.

This chain connects TRBV9 to TRBJ2-5; 7 nucleotides line up with TRBD1. Unmatched junction bases numbered 9, after V lost 0 bases and J lost 1 base. There are 17 residues in the CDR3. Germline lookup yields CDR1 SGDLS and CDR2 YYNGEE. CDR3 sequence: CASSVAVGRGPQETQYF. CDR3 coding DNA: TGTGCCAGCAGCGTAGCCGTGGGTAGGGGGCCCCAAGAGACCCAGTACTTC.

The chain links TRBV5-1 to TRBJ1-1, with 7 bases aligning to TRBD1. V dropped 0 bases and J dropped 8; count of bases not matched to a gene: 1. Germline V CDR1 and CDR2: SGHRS, YFSETQ. The length of the CDR3 is 12 residues. CDR3 region: CASSLEDREAFF. The CDR3 coding sequence is TGCGCCAGCAGCTTGGAGGACAGGGAAGCTTTCTTT.

V and J are TRBV4-3 and TRBJ1-1; possibly TRBD1 for D (6 bases). This CDR3 comprises 15 residues. V dropped 1 base and J dropped 10 bases, with 19 bases sitting between them. The germline CDR1 and CDR2 sequences are LGHNA and YSLEER. CDR3 amino acids: CASSQALRTAVPAFF. CDR3 bases: TGCGCCAGCAGCCAAGCCCTGAGGACAGCCGTGCCAGCTTTCTTT.

The V call is TRBV7-9, the J call TRBJ2-7, with TRBD1 matching 12 bases. This CDR3 has 16 amino acids. Germline CDR1 SEHNR, CDR2 FQNEAQ (reference sequence). V lost 3 bases to trimming and J lost 6 bases; unmatched junction nucleotides: 9. In DNA form, the CDR3 reads TGTGCCAGCAGCTTCCTTCTGGGACAGGGGGCCTTCGAGCAGTACTTC. Translation gives CASSFLLGQGAFEQYF.

In its sample, this clonotype was seen a few times. The chain couples TRBV5-1 to TRBJ1-1; no firm D call. Per germline, CDR1 SGHRS and CDR2 YFSETQ. This CDR3 contains 12 residues. V was pared by 7 bases and J by 1 base, with 8 bases between. The CDR3 spells CASAFGNTEAFF. CDR3 sequence (DNA): TGCGCCAGCGCCTTTGGGAACACTGAAGCTTTCTTT.

This clonotype has just a few counts. The gene calls are TRBV5-5 and TRBJ1-1, with unresolved D. Deletions cut 0 bases from V and 1 base from J, with 7 bases between. Germline V gene sequence: CDR1 SGHKS, CDR2 YYEKEE (reference sequence). The CDR3 is 14 residues long. The CDR3 DNA reads as TGTGCCAGCAGCTTGGCCCCTTCGAACACTGAAGCTTTCTTT. Translated: CASSLAPSNTEAFF.

This clonotype came up a few times. The chain carries TRBV18 and TRBJ2-6; unclear D gene. V was pared by 2 bases and J by 0 bases, with 14 bases between. Looked up from germline, CDR1 is KGHSH and CDR2 is LQKENI. The CDR3 is 18 residues long. Here the CDR3 reads CASSPIRTLNSGANVLTF. The CDR3 bases are TGTGCCAGCTCACCAATAAGGACCTTAAACTCTGGGGCCAACGTCCTGACTTTC.

The CDR3 DNA follows: TGCAGTGCTACTCAGGGGGGAGAAGAGACCCAGTACTTC. Translation: CSATQGGEETQYF. V is TRBV20-1 and J is TRBJ2-5; perhaps TRBD1 as D (7 bases). V shed 4 bases and J shed 3 bases, with 12 bases lying between them. Germline V gene data show CDR1 as DFQATT and CDR2 as SNEGSKA (reference sequence). The CDR3 sequence is 13 residues long.

Points on this clonotype: At one of its ends the junction is not consistent with the germline gene, which may arise from a read error. The gene calls are TRBV9 and TRBJ2-4; TRBD2 matches at 7 bases. Germline CDR1 and CDR2: SGDLS and YYNGEE. This CDR3 has 12 amino acids. CDR3 DNA sequence: TGTGCCAGCAGCGTAATCGGGGGGAGAGTGAACTTC. Amino acids: CASSVIGGRVNF.

This clonotype turned up a few times. The chain combines TRBV14 with TRBJ1-3; no firm D call. V was shortened by 0 bases and J by 4 bases, with 10 bases between the two germline ends. The germline V gene encodes CDR1 SGHDN and CDR2 FVKESK. The CDR3 consists of 15 residues. For the CDR3, the DNA is TGTGCCAGCAGCCAAGATCTACCGGAAGGAAACACCATATATTTT. This translates into CASSQDLPEGNTIYF.

The chain joins TRBV12-3 or TRBV12-4 to TRBJ1-1; TRBD1 agrees at 8 bases. This CDR3 contains 16 residues. V lost 6 bases, J lost 0 bases, and 9 bases stayed unmatched. The CDR3 loop is CASRRTGIGMNTEAFF. In DNA form, the CDR3 reads TGTGCCAGCAGGAGGACAGGGATCGGAATGAACACTGAAGCTTTCTTT.

This clonotype was detected a few times. The CDR3 reads CASSLIGGGGTDTQYF. CDR3 DNA sequence: TGTGCCAGCAGCTTAATTGGCGGGGGGGGCACAGATACGCAGTATTTT. The gene calls are TRBV7-2 and TRBJ2-3; TRBD2 agrees at 9 bases. The junction had 4 bases not matched to a gene; V was cut back by 2 bases and J by 1 base. The CDR3 extends over 16 amino acids. Germline V gene data show CDR1 as SGHTA and CDR2 as FQGNSA.

This clonotype occurred a few times. The chain has TRBV29-1 and TRBJ2-7; TRBD1 or TRBD2 may be the D gene (5 bases each). V lost 4 bases and J 2 bases, leaving 12 bases between the germline ends. In germline, CDR1 is SQVTM, CDR2 ANQGSEA. CDR3 size: 13 residues. Here the CDR3 DNA reads TGCAGCGTTGGGGACCTCGAAGCCTACGAGCAGTACTTC. Translated: CSVGDLEAYEQYF.

This chain links TRBV7-4 with TRBJ2-3; 7 positions agree with TRBD2. Germline CDR1 is SGHVT and CDR2 is SQSDAQ. Trimming cost V 5 bases and J 4 bases; bases outside gene matches: 9. The CDR3 is 15 residues long. This chain's CDR3 is CASSLARGVPDTQYF. The DNA of the CDR3 is TGTGCCAGCAGCCTGGCCCGGGGGGTCCCAGATACGCAGTATTTT.

The chain links TRBV7-6 to TRBJ2-7; TRBD2 aligns across 10 bases. CDR1 is SGHVS and CDR2 is FNYEAQ in the germline V gene. This CDR3 is built from 15 residues. The V gene end was trimmed by 2 bases and the J gene end by 3 bases; junction bases not matched to a gene: 4. The CDR3 region is CASSLRAGGIYEQYF. CDR3 DNA: TGTGCCAGCAGCTTAAGAGCGGGAGGGATCTACGAGCAGTACTTC.

The rearrangement uses TRBV5-1 and TRBJ2-1; no clear D gene. V was shortened by 1 base and J by 5 bases, with 10 bases between the two germline ends. Germline assignment: CDR1 SGHRS and CDR2 YFSETQ. This CDR3 spans 14 amino acids. The CDR3 coding sequence is TGCGCCAGCAGCTTGAGCACTCGTGACAATGAGCAGTTCTTC. It encodes CASSLSTRDNEQFF.

The V call is TRBV5-4, the J call TRBJ2-7, with 9 bases that match TRBD2. Losses at the gene ends were 9 bases for V and 1 base for J; bases not matched to a gene: 11. The germline gives CDR1 SGHNT, CDR2 YYREEE (reference sequence). The CDR3 is 15 amino acids. The CDR3 DNA is TGTGCCACTCAGCGAGCGGGAGGCTTATCCTACGAGCAGTACTTC. It translates to CATQRAGGLSYEQYF.

This clonotype showed up just a few times. The chain has TRBV11-2 and TRBJ2-6; 8 bases fit TRBD1. The CDR3 sequence is 18 residues long. Trimming removed 3 bases from V and 2 bases from J; junction bases left unmatched: 9. The germline CDR1 and CDR2 sequences are SGHAT and FQNNGV. In nucleotides, the CDR3 is TGTGCCAGCAGCTTGGACAGGGTGGGGGGAGCTGGGGCCAACGTCCTGACTTTC. Translation gives CASSLDRVGGAGANVLTF.

The V and J genes are TRBV29-1 and TRBJ1-1, with TRBD1 matching over 9 bases. This CDR3 spans 14 amino acids. The J segment lost 1 base and the V segment lost 5 bases, leaving 5 bases of the junction unmatched. CDR1 is SQVTM, CDR2 ANQGSEA, per germline. In DNA, the CDR3 is TGCAGCGTTTTTACAGGGGGCGGGAACACTGAAGCTTTCTTT. Its protein product is CSVFTGGGNTEAFF.

V is TRBV3-1 and J is TRBJ1-4; D is possibly TRBD1 (6 bases). The CDR3 has 14 residues. Trimming took off 7 bases at V and 7 bases at J, with 16 bases between the two ends. Germline CDR1 LGHDT, CDR2 YNNKEL (reference sequence). The CDR3, as DNA: TGTGCCAGCAACCTACGGGGGGCTAGTGAAAAACTGTTTTTT. Its translation is CASNLRGASEKLFF.

This clonotype appeared a few times. CDR3 residues: CASSRAGLPGYEQFF. CDR3 DNA sequence: TGTGCCAGCAGTCGAGCGGGACTTCCTGGCTATGAGCAGTTCTTC. The chain links TRBV6-1 to TRBJ2-1; 7 positions match TRBD2. With V trimmed by 5 bases and J by 8 bases, 12 bases remained unmatched. Per the germline V gene, CDR1 is MNHNS and CDR2 is SASEGT. The length of the CDR3 is 15 residues.

V usage is TRBV7-8 and J usage is TRBJ1-6; 7 bases map to TRBD1. The CDR3 has 15 amino acids. Germline V gene sequence: CDR1 SGHVS, CDR2 FQNEAQ. Trimming removed 4 bases from V and 7 bases from J; junction bases left unmatched: 7. The CDR3 DNA is TGTGCCAGCAGCTCTACAGGGGTCCAAAATTCACCCCTCCACTTT. Amino acids: CASSSTGVQNSPLHF.

The chain has TRBV4-2 and TRBJ2-3, with TRBD2 identical over 7 bases. The CDR3 is 17 residues long. In germline, CDR1 is LGHNA, CDR2 YNFKEQ. Trimming cost V 0 bases and J 3 bases; bases outside gene matches: 9. CDR3 nucleotides: TGTGCCAGCAGCCAAGAGGGAGGCGGGAGTCGAACAGATACGCAGTATTTT. It codes for CASSQEGGGSRTDTQYF.

The rearrangement joins TRBV2 to TRBJ2-2; 12 bases align to TRBD2. The CDR3 runs to 17 residues. With 4 bases clipped from V and 3 bases from J, the junction kept 6 bases outside the gene matches. CDR1 is SNHLY, CDR2 FYNNEI, per germline. Here the CDR3 reads CASSVSSGRGYTGELFF. DNA of the CDR3: TGTGCCAGCAGTGTCTCTAGCGGGAGGGGATACACCGGGGAGCTGTTTTTT.

V is TRBV7-6 and J is TRBJ2-1, with a weak D call TRBD1 (8 bases). The CDR3 covers 15 residues. Germline V lookup: CDR1 SGHVS, CDR2 FNYEAQ. With 5 bases removed from V and 4 bases from J, the gap between germline ends came to 15 bases. The CDR3 DNA follows: TGTGCCAGCAGCGGTACAGGGGGGGTATACAATGAGCAGTTCTTC. Its protein is CASSGTGGVYNEQFF.

The rearrangement links TRBV29-1 to TRBJ1-2, with D perhaps TRBD1 (6 bases). The CDR3 totals 15 residues. The ends were cut back, 8 bases at V and 4 bases at J, with 23 bases in the middle. Germline values: CDR1 SQVTM, CDR2 ANQGSEA. In nucleotides, the CDR3 is TGCAGCACCTCCGGGGGCCGTCCCCCCGTCTATGGCTACACCTTC. Translated, it gives CSTSGGRPPVYGYTF.

The gene calls are TRBV7-9 and TRBJ1-1, with D perhaps TRBD1 (5 bases). Trimming shortened V by 1 base and J by 5 bases, and 11 bases separated the two germline ends. Germline loops: CDR1 SEHNR, CDR2 FQNEAQ (reference sequence). The CDR3 loop spans 14 amino acids. Here the CDR3 reads CASSLESGVTEAFF. The CDR3 DNA is TGTGCCAGCAGCTTAGAATCGGGGGTAACTGAAGCTTTCTTT.

This sequence joins TRBV7-3 and TRBJ2-7; TRBD1 agrees at 7 bases. The CDR3 runs 15 residues. J lost 1 base, V lost 5 bases, and 8 bases had no gene match. Germline V CDR1 and CDR2: SGHTA, FQGTGA. The CDR3 coding sequence is TGTGCCAGCAGCCCCGACAGGGCCCGATCCTACGAGCAGTACTTC. Protein product: CASSPDRARSYEQYF.